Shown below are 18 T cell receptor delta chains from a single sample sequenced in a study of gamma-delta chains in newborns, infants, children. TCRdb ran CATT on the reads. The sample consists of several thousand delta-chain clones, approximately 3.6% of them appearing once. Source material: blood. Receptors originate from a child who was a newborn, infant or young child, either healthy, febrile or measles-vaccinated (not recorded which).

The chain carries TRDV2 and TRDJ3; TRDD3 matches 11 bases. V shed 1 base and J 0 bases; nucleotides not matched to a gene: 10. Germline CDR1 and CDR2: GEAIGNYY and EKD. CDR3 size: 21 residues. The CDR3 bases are TGTGCCTGTGACACGGCTGGGGGATACAGAGGGAGCTCCTGGGACACCCGACAGATGTTTTTC. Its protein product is CACDTAGGYRGSSWDTRQMFF.

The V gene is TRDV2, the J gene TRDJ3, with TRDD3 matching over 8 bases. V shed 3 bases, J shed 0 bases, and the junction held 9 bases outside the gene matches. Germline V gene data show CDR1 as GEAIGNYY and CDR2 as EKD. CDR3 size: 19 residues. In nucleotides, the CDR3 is TGTGCCTGTGACCTCACTGGGGGCCGAAGCTCCTGGGACACCCGACAGATGTTTTTC. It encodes CACDLTGGRSSWDTRQMFF.

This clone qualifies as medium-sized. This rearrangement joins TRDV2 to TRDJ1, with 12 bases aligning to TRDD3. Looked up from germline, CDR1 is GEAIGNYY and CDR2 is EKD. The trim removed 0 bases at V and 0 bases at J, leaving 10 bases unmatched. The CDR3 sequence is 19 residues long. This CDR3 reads CACDTTYWGIHPYTDKLIF. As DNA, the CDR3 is TGTGCCTGTGACACCACGTACTGGGGGATACACCCGTACACCGATAAACTCATCTTT.

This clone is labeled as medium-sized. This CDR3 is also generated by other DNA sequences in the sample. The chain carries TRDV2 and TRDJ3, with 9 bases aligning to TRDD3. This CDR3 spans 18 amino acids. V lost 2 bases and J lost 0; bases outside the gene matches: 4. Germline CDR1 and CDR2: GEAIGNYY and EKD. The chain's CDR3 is CACDKLGESSWDTRQMFF. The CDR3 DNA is TGTGCCTGTGACAAACTGGGGGAGAGCTCCTGGGACACCCGACAGATGTTTTTC.

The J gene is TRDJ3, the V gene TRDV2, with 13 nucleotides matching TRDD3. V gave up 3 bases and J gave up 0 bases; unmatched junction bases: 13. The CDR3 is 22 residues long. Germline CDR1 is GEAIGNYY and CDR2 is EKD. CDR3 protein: CACDPTTGGYAFGSWDTRQMFF. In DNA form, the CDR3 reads TGTGCCTGTGACCCCACTACTGGGGGATACGCCTTCGGCTCCTGGGACACCCGACAGATGTTTTTC.

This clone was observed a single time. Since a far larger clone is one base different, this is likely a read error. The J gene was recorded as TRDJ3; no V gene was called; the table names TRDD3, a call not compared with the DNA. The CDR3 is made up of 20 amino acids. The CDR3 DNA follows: TGTGCCTGTGACGGGGTACTGGGGGATCGGAGCTCCTGGGACACCCGCCAGATGTTTTTC. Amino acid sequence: CACDGVLGDRSSWDTRQMFF.

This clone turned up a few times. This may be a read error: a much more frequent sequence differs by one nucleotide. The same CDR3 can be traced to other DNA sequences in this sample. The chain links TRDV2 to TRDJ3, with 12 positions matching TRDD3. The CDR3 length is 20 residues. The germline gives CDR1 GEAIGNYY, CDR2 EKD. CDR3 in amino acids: CACDTVLGDTSSWDTRQMFF. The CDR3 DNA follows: TGTGCCTGCGACACTGTACTGGGGGATACAAGCTCCTGGGACACCCGACAGATGTTTTTC.

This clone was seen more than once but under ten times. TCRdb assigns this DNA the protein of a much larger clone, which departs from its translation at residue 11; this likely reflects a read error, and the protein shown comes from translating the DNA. CDR3 sequence: CACDTVLSSWGTRQMFF. The DNA for the CDR3 is TGTGCCTGTGACACCGTACTGAGCTCCTGGGGCACCCGACAGATGTTTTTC. V gene TRDV2 combines with J gene TRDJ3; a possible D gene is TRDD3 (6 bases). CDR1 and CDR2 from the germline V gene are GEAIGNYY and EKD. The CDR3 consists of 17 residues.

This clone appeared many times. This chain's CDR3 is CACDTVLGAGLTAQLFF. CDR3 bases: TGTGCCTGTGACACCGTACTGGGGGCCGGTTTGACAGCACAACTCTTCTTT. The chain recombines TRDV2 with TRDJ2; TRDD3 aligns across 8 bases. The length of the CDR3 is 17 residues. The ends lost 0 bases at V and 1 base at J; junction bases unmatched: 6. Germline CDR1 reads GEAIGNYY; CDR2 reads EKD.

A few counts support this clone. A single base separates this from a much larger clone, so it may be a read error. The CDR3 coding sequence is TGTGCCTATAGCGCGCTGGGGGACCTCTCCTGGGACACCCGACAGATGTTTTTC. This sequence encodes CAYSALGDLSWDTRQMFF. The chain links TRDV2 to TRDJ3; 8 bases fit TRDD3. The CDR3 spans 18 residues. Germline V gene data show CDR1 as GEAIGNYY and CDR2 as EKD. Unmatched junction bases numbered 11, after V lost 8 bases and J lost 0 bases.

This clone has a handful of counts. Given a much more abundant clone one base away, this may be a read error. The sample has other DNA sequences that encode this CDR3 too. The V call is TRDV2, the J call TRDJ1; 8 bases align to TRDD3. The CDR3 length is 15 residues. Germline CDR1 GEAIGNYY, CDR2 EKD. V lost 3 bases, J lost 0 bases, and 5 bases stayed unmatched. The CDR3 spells CACDPLLGDTDKLIF. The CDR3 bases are TGTGCCTGTGACCCCCTACTGGGGGACACCGATAAACTCATCTTT.

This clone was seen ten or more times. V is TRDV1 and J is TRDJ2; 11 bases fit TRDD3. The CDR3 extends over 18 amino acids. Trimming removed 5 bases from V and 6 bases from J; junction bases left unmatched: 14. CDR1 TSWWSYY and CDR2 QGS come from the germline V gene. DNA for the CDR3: TGTGCTCTTGGGCCGGCCTTCCTACTGGGGGATAGGGCAGCACAACTCTTCTTT. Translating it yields CALGPAFLLGDRAAQLFF.

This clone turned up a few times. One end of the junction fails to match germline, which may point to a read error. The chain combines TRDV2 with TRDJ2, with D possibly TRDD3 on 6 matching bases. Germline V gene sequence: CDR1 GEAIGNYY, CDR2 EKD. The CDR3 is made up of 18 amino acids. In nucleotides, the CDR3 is TGTGCCAGTGACACCGTCGCCGGGGATTCCACTTTGACAGCACAACTCTTCTTT. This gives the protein CASDTVAGDSTLTAQLFF.

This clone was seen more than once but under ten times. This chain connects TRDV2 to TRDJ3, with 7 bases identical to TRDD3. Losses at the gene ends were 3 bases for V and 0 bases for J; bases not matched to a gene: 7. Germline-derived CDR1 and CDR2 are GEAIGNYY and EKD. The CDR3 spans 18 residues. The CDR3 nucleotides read TGTGCCTGTGACGTACTGGGGATTCGCTCCTGGGACACCCGACAGATGTTTTTC. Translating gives CACDVLGIRSWDTRQMFF.

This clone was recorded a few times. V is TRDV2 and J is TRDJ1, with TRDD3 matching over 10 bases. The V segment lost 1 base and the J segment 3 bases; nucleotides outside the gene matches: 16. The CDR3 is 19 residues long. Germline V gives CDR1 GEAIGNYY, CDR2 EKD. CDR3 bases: TGTGCCTGTGACACGGTCGGTACTGGGGGATCCTTGGGGGCCGATAAACTCATCTTT. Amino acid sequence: CACDTVGTGGSLGADKLIF.

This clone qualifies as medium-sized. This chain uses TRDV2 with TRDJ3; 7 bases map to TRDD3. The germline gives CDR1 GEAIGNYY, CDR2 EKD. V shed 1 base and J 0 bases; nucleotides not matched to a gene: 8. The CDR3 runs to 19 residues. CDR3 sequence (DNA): TGTGCCTGTGACACTGGGGATATGACACCCTCCTGGGACACCCGACAGATGTTTTTC. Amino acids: CACDTGDMTPSWDTRQMFF.

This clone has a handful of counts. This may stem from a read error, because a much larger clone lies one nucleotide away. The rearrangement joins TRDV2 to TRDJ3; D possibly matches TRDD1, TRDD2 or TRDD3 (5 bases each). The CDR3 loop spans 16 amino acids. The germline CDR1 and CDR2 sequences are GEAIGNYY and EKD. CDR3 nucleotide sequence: TGTGCCTGTGACCCCATAGTTTCCTGGGACATCCGACAGATGTTTTTC. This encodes CACDPIVSWDIRQMFF.

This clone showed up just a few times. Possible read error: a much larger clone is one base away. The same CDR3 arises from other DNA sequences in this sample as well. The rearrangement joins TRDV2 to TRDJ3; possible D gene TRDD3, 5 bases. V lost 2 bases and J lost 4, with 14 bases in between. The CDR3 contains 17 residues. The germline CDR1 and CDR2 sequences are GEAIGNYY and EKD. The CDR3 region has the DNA TGTGCCTGTGACATACTGGTTAGCTCTTGGGACACCCGACAGATGTTTTTC. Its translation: CACDILVSSWDTRQMFF.